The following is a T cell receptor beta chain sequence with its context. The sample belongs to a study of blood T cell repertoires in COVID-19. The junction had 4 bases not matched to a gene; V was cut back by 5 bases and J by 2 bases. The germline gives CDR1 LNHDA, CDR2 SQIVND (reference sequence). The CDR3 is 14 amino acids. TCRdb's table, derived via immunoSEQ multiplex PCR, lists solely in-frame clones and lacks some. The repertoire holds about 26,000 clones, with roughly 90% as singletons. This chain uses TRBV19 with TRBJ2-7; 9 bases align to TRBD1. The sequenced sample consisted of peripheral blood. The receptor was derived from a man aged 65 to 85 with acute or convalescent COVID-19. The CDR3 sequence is CASSPGQGPYEQYF. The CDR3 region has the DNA TGTGCCAGTAGTCCGGGACAGGGACCCTACGAGCAGTACTTC.